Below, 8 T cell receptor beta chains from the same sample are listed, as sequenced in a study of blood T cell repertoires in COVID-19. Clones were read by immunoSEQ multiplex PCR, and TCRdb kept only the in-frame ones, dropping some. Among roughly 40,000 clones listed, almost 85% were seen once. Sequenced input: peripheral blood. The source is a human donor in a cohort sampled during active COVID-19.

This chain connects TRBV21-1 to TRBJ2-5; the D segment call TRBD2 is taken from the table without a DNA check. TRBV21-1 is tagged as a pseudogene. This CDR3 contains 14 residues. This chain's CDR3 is CASSKREGEGTQYF. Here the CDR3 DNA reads TGTGCCAGCAGCAAAAGGGAGGGCGAGGGGACCCAGTACTTC.

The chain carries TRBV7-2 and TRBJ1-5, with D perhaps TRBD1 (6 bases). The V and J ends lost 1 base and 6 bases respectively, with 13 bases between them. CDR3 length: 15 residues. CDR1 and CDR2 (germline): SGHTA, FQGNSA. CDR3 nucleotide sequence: TGTGCCAGCAGCTTAGGGGCTCAGGGGCTTCAGCCCCAGCATTTT. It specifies CASSLGAQGLQPQHF.

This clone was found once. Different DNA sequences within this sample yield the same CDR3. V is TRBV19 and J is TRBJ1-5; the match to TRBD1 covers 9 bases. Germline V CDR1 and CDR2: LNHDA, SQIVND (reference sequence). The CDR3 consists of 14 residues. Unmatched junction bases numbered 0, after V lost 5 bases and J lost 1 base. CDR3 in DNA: TGTGCCAGTAGTGGGACAGGGAGCAATCAGCCCCAGCATTTT. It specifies CASSGTGSNQPQHF.

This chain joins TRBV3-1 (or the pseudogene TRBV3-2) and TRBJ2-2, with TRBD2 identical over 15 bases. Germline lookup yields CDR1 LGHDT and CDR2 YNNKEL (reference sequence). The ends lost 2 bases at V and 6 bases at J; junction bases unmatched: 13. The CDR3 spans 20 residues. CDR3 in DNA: TGTGCCAGCAGCCAATATTCTGACGGACTAGCGGGAGGGCCGGCCGGGGAGCTGTTTTTT. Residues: CASSQYSDGLAGGPAGELFF.

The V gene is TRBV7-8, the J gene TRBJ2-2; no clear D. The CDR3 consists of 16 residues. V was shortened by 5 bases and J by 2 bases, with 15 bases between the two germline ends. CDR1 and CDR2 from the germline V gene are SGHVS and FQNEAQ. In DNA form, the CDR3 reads TGTGCCAGCAGCCCCCTTGCGTCCGTTAACACCGGGGAGCTGTTTTTT. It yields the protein CASSPLASVNTGELFF.

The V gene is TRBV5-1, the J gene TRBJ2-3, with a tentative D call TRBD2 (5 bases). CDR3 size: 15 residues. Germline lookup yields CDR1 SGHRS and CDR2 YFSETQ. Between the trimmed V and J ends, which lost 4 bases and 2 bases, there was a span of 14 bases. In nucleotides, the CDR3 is TGCGCCAGCAGCGTCGGCGGGCGAAACACAGATACGCAGTATTTT. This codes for CASSVGGRNTDTQYF.

DNA for the CDR3: TGTGCCACCAGTGATCGTAGCAATCAGCCCCAGCATTTT. Translated, it gives CATSDRSNQPQHF. The genes are TRBV24-1 and TRBJ1-5; D gene unclear. The CDR3 consists of 13 residues. In germline, CDR1 is KGHDR, CDR2 SFDVKD. V lost 3 bases, J lost 0 bases, and 2 bases lay in between.

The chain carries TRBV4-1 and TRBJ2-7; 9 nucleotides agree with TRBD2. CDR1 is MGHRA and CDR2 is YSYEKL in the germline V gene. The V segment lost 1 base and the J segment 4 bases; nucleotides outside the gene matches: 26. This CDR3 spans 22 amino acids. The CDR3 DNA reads TGCGCCAGCAGCCAAGTGGGGGCCTCGACAGGCTTGGTAGCGGGAGATGGTTACGAGCAGTACTTC. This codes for CASSQVGASTGLVAGDGYEQYF.